The clone carrying this TCR beta chain has more than one count but fewer than ten. The antigen is unknown. Trimming stripped 5 bases from V and 6 bases from J, with 13 bases between. This CDR3 has 13 residues. The sample belongs to a study of response to subunit inactivated influenza vaccine. Study-wide results and caveats: Every seasonal influenza vaccination brings in few new T cells, the authors suggested.

Each CDR3 protein is one row after TCRdb ran MiXCR on the RT-PCR reads. In the table there are around 540,000 distinct CDR3 sequences, 10% to 15% of which are singletons. The origin of this receptor is a man aged 45 to 65 who received an inactivated influenza vaccine. Sequenced material: PBMCs from blood, taken on the day of vaccination. The chain has TRBV12-3 or TRBV12-4 and TRBJ1-2; perhaps TRBD1 as D (5 bases). The CDR3 here is CASSLQAGDGYTF. Here the CDR3 DNA reads TGTGCCAGCAGTCTGCAGGCGGGGGATGGCTACACCTTC.